The clone carrying this T cell receptor beta chain was seen more than once but under ten times. No antigen is known for it. This record belongs to a study of blood T cells in healthy people across ages. Study-wide results and limits: Naive T cell percentage by flow cytometry tracked strongly with beta diversity.

The second PCR ran roughly 6 to 12 cycles with a sample-barcoded 5' primer and J-beta primers. TCRdb passed the 5' RACE reads through MiXCR, listing each CDR3 protein once. Here the sample spans about 540,000 distinct CDR3 sequences, about 25% being singletons. From germline, CDR1 is DFQATT and CDR2 SNEGSKA (reference sequence). This CDR3 region has 15 residues. Healthy Caucasian individuals from Russia aged about 6 to 100 served as donors. Roughly 10 milliliters was the volume of peripheral blood drawn from each donor. The same sample was also studied in work on T cells of mothers and their children. That work contributes: The data showed no persistent microchimeric T cell clones.

The gene calls are TRBV20-1 and TRBJ2-5, with D tentatively TRBD1 or TRBD2 (5 bases each). The end of the DNA aligns better with TRBJ2-1, so the J call may be wrong. The specimen was blood. The TCR sequence derives from a boy aged 5-17 years in good health. This CDR3 is CSARGVSHPYNEQFF. For the CDR3, the DNA is TGCAGTGCTAGGGGGGTCAGCCATCCTTACAATGAGCAGTTCTTC.